This is a list of T cell receptor beta chains from one sample in a study of blood T cell repertoires in COVID-19. Produced via immunoSEQ multiplex PCR; TCRdb's table is partial and in-frame only. The sample has roughly 500,000 clones, approximately 85% seen once. The sample was peripheral blood. These receptors came from a human donor in a cohort sampled during active COVID-19. Each CDR3 is given with its conserved first and last residue. The D gene is left open where the match is weak. The size entry is marked missing in some rows and otherwise reads once, few, many or a size class.

D gene: TRBD2; J gene: TRBJ2-1; clone size: NA; V gene: TRBV5-1; CDR3 protein: CASSSGTSGGTVAEQFF; CDR3 DNA: TGCGCCAGCAGCTCCGGGACTAGCGGGGGGACAGTAGCCGAGCAGTTCTTC
D gene: NA; J gene: TRBJ2-1; clone size: NA; V gene: TRBV3-1/TRBV3-2; CDR3 protein: CASSPFSSPYNEQFF; CDR3 DNA: TGTGCCAGCAGCCCCTTTAGTAGCCCCTACAATGAGCAGTTCTTC
D gene: TRBD2; J gene: TRBJ2-3; clone size: once; V gene: TRBV7-3; CDR3 protein: CASSLGLPTDTQYF; CDR3 DNA: TGTGCCAGCAGCTTGGGACTACCCACAGATACGCAGTATTTT
D gene: NA; J gene: TRBJ2-6; clone size: NA; V gene: TRBV27; CDR3 protein: CASGLPGQTSSGANVLTF; CDR3 DNA: TGTGCCAGCGGATTACCGGGACAAACCTCCTCTGGGGCCAACGTCCTGACTTTC
D gene: NA; J gene: TRBJ1-1; clone size: once; V gene: TRBV3-1/TRBV3-2; CDR3 protein: CASSRSTGGGNTEAFF; CDR3 DNA: TGTGCCAGCAGCCGGTCAACAGGCGGTGGGAACACTGAAGCTTTCTTT
D gene: TRBD1; J gene: TRBJ1-4; clone size: NA; V gene: TRBV6-5; CDR3 protein: CASSGGQPYFEKLFF; CDR3 DNA: TGTGCCAGCAGCGGGGGACAGCCCTACTTTGAAAAACTGTTTTTT
D gene: NA; J gene: TRBJ2-2; clone size: NA; V gene: TRBV28; CDR3 protein: CASSPLDTSTGELFF; CDR3 DNA: TGTGCCAGCAGTCCACTAGACACAAGCACCGGGGAGCTGTTTTTT
D gene: NA; J gene: TRBJ1-1; clone size: NA; V gene: TRBV6-6; CDR3 protein: CASSYQGMNTEAFF; CDR3 DNA: TGTGCCAGCAGTTACCAGGGGATGAACACTGAAGCTTTCTTT
D gene: TRBD2; J gene: TRBJ2-7; clone size: NA; V gene: TRBV30; CDR3 protein: CAYSGASYEQYF; CDR3 DNA: TGTGCCTATAGCGGGGCCTCCTACGAGCAGTACTTC
D gene: TRBD1; J gene: TRBJ2-1; clone size: NA; V gene: TRBV5-1; CDR3 protein: CASSLGQGAIIEQFF; CDR3 DNA: TGCGCCAGCAGCTTGGGACAGGGGGCAATCATTGAGCAGTTCTTC
D gene: TRBD2; J gene: TRBJ2-4; clone size: once; V gene: TRBV2; CDR3 protein: CASRNGVASGAKNIQYF; CDR3 DNA: TGTGCCAGCAGAAATGGAGTGGCTAGCGGAGCCAAAAACATTCAGTACTTC
D gene: NA; J gene: TRBJ2-1; clone size: NA; V gene: TRBV5-6; CDR3 protein: CASSLLSAGEQFF; CDR3 DNA: TGTGCCAGCAGCTTATTATCAGCGGGTGAGCAGTTCTTC
D gene: NA; J gene: TRBJ1-4; clone size: NA; V gene: TRBV7-2; CDR3 protein: CASSLKGGVNEKLFF; CDR3 DNA: TGTGCCAGCAGCTTAAAAGGAGGCGTTAATGAAAAACTGTTTTTT
D gene: TRBD1; J gene: TRBJ1-1; clone size: NA; V gene: TRBV9; CDR3 protein: CASSVAGTGVRTEAFF; CDR3 DNA: TGTGCCAGCAGCGTAGCTGGGACAGGAGTAAGGACTGAAGCTTTCTTT
D gene: TRBD1; J gene: TRBJ2-1; clone size: NA; V gene: TRBV7-2; CDR3 protein: CASSLARQGARNEQFF; CDR3 DNA: TGTGCCAGCAGCTTAGCCCGACAGGGGGCTCGGAATGAGCAGTTCTTC
D gene: TRBD2; J gene: TRBJ2-1; clone size: once; V gene: TRBV5-6; CDR3 protein: CASSRGSLAGYNEQFF; CDR3 DNA: TGTGCCAGCAGCCGCGGGTCACTAGCGGGGTACAATGAGCAGTTCTTC
D gene: NA; J gene: TRBJ2-7; clone size: NA; V gene: TRBV7-2; CDR3 protein: CASSLDGQYYEQYF; CDR3 DNA: TGTGCCAGCAGCTTAGATGGACAGTACTACGAGCAGTACTTC
D gene: TRBD2; J gene: TRBJ2-2; clone size: NA; V gene: TRBV10-1; CDR3 protein: CASSGVAGDSGELFF; CDR3 DNA: TGCGCCAGCAGTGGAGTAGCGGGAGACTCCGGGGAGCTGTTTTTT
D gene: NA; J gene: TRBJ2-3; clone size: few; V gene: TRBV15; CDR3 protein: CATTQFSRGTQYF; CDR3 DNA: TGTGCCACCACCCAGTTTTCGAGAGGTACGCAGTATTTT
D gene: NA; J gene: TRBJ2-1; clone size: NA; V gene: TRBV5-6; CDR3 protein: CASSFLGSSYNEQFF; CDR3 DNA: TGTGCCAGCAGCTTTTTAGGGAGCTCCTACAATGAGCAGTTCTTC
D gene: TRBD2; J gene: TRBJ2-3; clone size: NA; V gene: TRBV30; CDR3 protein: CAWGWERGGTDTQYF; CDR3 DNA: TGTGCCTGGGGGTGGGAGCGGGGGGGCACAGATACGCAGTATTTT
D gene: NA; J gene: TRBJ1-1; clone size: NA; V gene: TRBV29-1; CDR3 protein: CSVPRGRSNTEAFF; CDR3 DNA: TGCAGCGTTCCCAGGGGCAGGTCGAACACTGAAGCTTTCTTT